This T cell receptor beta chain was recorded in a study of T cells after posttransplantation cyclophosphamide. Broader study findings: Recipient CMV seropositivity and CMV reactivation strongly tracked TRB clonality. Blood and skin or GI T cell repertoires showed limited TRB overlap. Later post-transplant blood repertoires were often dominated by donor CD8+ memory clones.

CDR3 length: 14 residues. The germline V gene encodes CDR1 MDHEN and CDR2 SYDVKM. Trimming shortened V by 2 bases and J by 1 base, and 8 bases separated the two germline ends. Produced via immunoSEQ multiplex PCR; TCRdb's table is partial and in-frame only. This sample carries about 7,700 clones and no singletons, and under 30% goes to the top ten. Treatment was busulfan-fludarabine conditioning, a marrow graft, and cyclophosphamide on days +3 and +4. At least ten counts were recorded for this clone. The antigen is undetermined. This sequence was found in a female patient between 60 and 69 years old who received an allogeneic stem cell transplant from an unrelated donor, was CMV-positive, and had acute GVHD only. The T cells may come from the graft donor. The starting material was PBMCs, obtained nearly 95 days after allogeneic stem cell transplant with posttransplant cyclophosphamide. The V call is TRBV28, the J call TRBJ1-1; no clear D gene. CDR3 in DNA: TGTGCCAGCAGTTTAATACAGACGAACACTGAAGCTTTCTTT. Translating it yields CASSLIQTNTEAFF.